The 15 T cell receptor beta chains presented below share a single source sample, sequenced in a study of identical twins. TCRdb passed the 5' RACE reads through MiXCR, listing each CDR3 protein once. The sample shows about 690,000 distinct CDR3 sequences, over 5% of them seen only once. Sequencing input: naive T cells sorted from blood. The receptors originated from a man aged 18 to 29 in good health.

The table lists this clonotype with a few counts. Here the CDR3 reads CASSPPRLQSSYEQYV. In DNA form, the CDR3 reads TGTGCCAGCTCACCACCAAGGCTCCAAAGCTCCTACGAGCAGTACGTC. The chain links TRBV18 to TRBJ2-7, with D uncertain. The germline V gene has CDR1 KGHSH and CDR2 LQKENI. The V end lost 0 bases, the J end lost 0 bases, and 12 bases lay between the germline ends. The CDR3 covers 16 residues.

This clonotype has a count of ten or more. This chain uses TRBV12-3 or TRBV12-4 with TRBJ1-2; TRBD1 aligns across 8 bases. CDR3 length: 15 amino acids. With 4 bases clipped from V and 5 bases from J, the junction kept 9 bases outside the gene matches. CDR3 residues: CASSSLGDRPYGYTF. The CDR3 DNA follows: TGTGCCAGCAGTTCGCTCGGGGACAGGCCATATGGCTACACCTTC.

This clonotype was observed many times. This chain uses TRBV29-1 with TRBJ2-5; D is uncertain. In germline, CDR1 is SQVTM, CDR2 ANQGSEA. The CDR3 has 15 amino acids. V was trimmed by 4 bases and J by 9 bases, leaving 24 bases between them. CDR3 coding DNA: TGCAGCGTTGGAGACCAGAAGGACGCCCCTTGGGCCCAGTACTTC. Its translation is CSVGDQKDAPWAQYF.

This clonotype was observed many times. The rearrangement uses TRBV9 and TRBJ2-1, with a possible D match to TRBD2 (6 bases). The V gene's germline CDR1 is SGDLS and CDR2 YYNGEE. The V end lost 7 bases, the J end lost 5 bases, and 10 bases lay between the germline ends. The CDR3 has 12 amino acids. The CDR3 is CASASADNEQFF. The CDR3 nucleotides read TGTGCCAGCGCTAGCGCGGACAATGAGCAGTTCTTC.

This clonotype was seen more than once but under ten times. V usage is TRBV12-3 or TRBV12-4 and J usage is TRBJ2-6; 8 bases line up with TRBD1. Losses at the gene ends were 5 bases for V and 2 bases for J; bases not matched to a gene: 2. The CDR3 covers 15 residues. The CDR3 here is CASSAGGPGANVLTF. CDR3 bases: TGTGCCAGCAGTGCAGGGGGCCCTGGGGCCAACGTCCTGACTTTC.

The chain employs TRBV20-1 and TRBJ2-2; D is possibly TRBD2 (6 bases). Per germline, CDR1 DFQATT and CDR2 SNEGSKA (reference sequence). The CDR3 is made up of 18 amino acids. Deletions cut 0 bases from V and 0 bases from J, with 17 bases between. The CDR3, as DNA: TGCAGTGCTAGAGACTCGTTCCGGGCGGGGCCGAACACCGGGGAGCTGTTTTTT. It specifies CSARDSFRAGPNTGELFF.

This clonotype was observed a handful of times. The gene calls are TRBV7-6 and TRBJ2-5, with D perhaps TRBD2 (5 bases). Trimming pared 2 bases from V and 1 base from J, leaving 17 bases between. The CDR3 has 17 residues. Germline V lookup: CDR1 SGHVS, CDR2 FNYEAQ. CDR3 residues: CASSLLGAVPRQETQYF. DNA of the CDR3: TGTGCCAGCAGCTTACTCGGAGCGGTGCCCCGCCAAGAGACCCAGTACTTC.

This sequence joins TRBV7-2 and TRBJ2-7; 8 positions agree with TRBD2. With 5 bases clipped from V and 7 bases from J, the junction kept 16 bases outside the gene matches. This CDR3 region has 16 residues. The germline CDR1 and CDR2 sequences are SGHTA and FQGNSA. CDR3: CASSPLLGLAGREQYF. The CDR3 DNA sequence: TGTGCCAGCAGCCCTCTCCTGGGGCTAGCGGGCCGGGAGCAGTACTTC.

This clonotype was counted at least ten times. The V gene is TRBV12-3 or TRBV12-4, the J gene TRBJ1-3; D ambiguous. The CDR3 covers 15 residues. V was cut by 8 bases and J by 2 bases, with 16 bases left in between. The CDR3 is CASESFYGPGNTIYF. In DNA form, the CDR3 reads TGTGCCAGCGAATCGTTTTACGGGCCTGGAAACACCATATATTTT.

This rearrangement joins TRBV2 to TRBJ2-6, with 9 bases aligning to TRBD1. The CDR3 length is 14 residues. From germline, CDR1 is SNHLY and CDR2 FYNNEI. V was pared by 11 bases and J by 4 bases, with 6 bases of the junction left unmatched. Written as DNA, the CDR3 is TGTGCCTCTCGGACAGGGGACGGGGCCAACGTCCTGACTTTC. Its translation: CASRTGDGANVLTF. Full variable domain (outside the CDR3, taken from reference TRBV2 and TRBJ2-6): EPEVTQTPSHQVTQMGQEVILRCVPISNHLYFYWYRQILGQKVEFLVSFYNNEISEKSEIFDDQFSVERPDGSNFTLKIRSTKLEDSAMYFCASRTGDGANVLTFGAGSRLTVL.

The rearrangement uses TRBV12-3 or TRBV12-4 and TRBJ1-5; possible D gene TRBD1, 5 bases. The CDR3 is made up of 15 amino acids. V dropped 3 bases and J dropped 4 bases, with 13 bases sitting between them. The CDR3 protein is CASSFSGADNQPQHF. CDR3 nucleotides: TGTGCCAGCAGTTTTTCTGGGGCAGATAATCAGCCCCAGCATTTT.

There are a few counts of this clonotype. The chain is built from TRBV5-1 and TRBJ2-5; 7 nucleotides line up with TRBD1. CDR3 length: 14 amino acids. The germline CDR1 and CDR2 sequences are SGHRS and YFSETQ. V shed 4 bases and J 3 bases; nucleotides not matched to a gene: 6. CDR3 nucleotide sequence: TGCGCCAGCAGCGGGGACGGGACAGAAGAGACCCAGTACTTC. Its translation: CASSGDGTEETQYF.

This clonotype was seen a few times. The genes are TRBV30 and TRBJ1-1; D is uncertain. Germline values: CDR1 GTSNPN, CDR2 SVGIG (reference sequence). The V and J ends lost 0 bases and 1 base respectively, with 9 bases between them. The CDR3 consists of 14 residues. This CDR3 is CAWSVLPTNTEAFF. Here the CDR3 DNA reads TGTGCCTGGAGTGTACTACCCACGAACACTGAAGCTTTCTTT.

This clonotype was counted ten times or more. The rearrangement uses TRBV12-3 or TRBV12-4 and TRBJ1-2; D might be TRBD1 (6 bases). V lost 3 bases and J 4 bases, leaving 12 bases between the germline ends. The CDR3 loop spans 14 amino acids. The CDR3 is CASSFVQGLYGYTF. The CDR3 DNA follows: TGTGCCAGCAGTTTCGTACAGGGCCTCTATGGCTACACCTTC.

The chain joins TRBV16 to TRBJ2-7; no clear D gene. CDR1 is KGHSY, CDR2 FQNENV, per germline. The CDR3 has 14 amino acids. V lost 3 bases and J lost 0, with 9 bases in between. In DNA form, the CDR3 reads TGTGCCAGCAGCCACTTTCAGACCTCCTACGAGCAGTACTTC. The encoded protein is CASSHFQTSYEQYF.